This T cell receptor beta chain appears in the sequencing data of a study of blood T cell repertoires in COVID-19. Study summary: Material from acute and convalescent COVID-19 was sourced from the United States, Italy and Spain.

The count of this clone is one. Looked up from germline, CDR1 is SGHRS and CDR2 is YFSETQ. This CDR3 region has 14 residues. Trimming removed 4 bases from V and 4 bases from J; junction bases left unmatched: 7. In the original processing: Counts of nucleated cells, estimated from reference gene primer amplification, were obtained. Some clones are missing from TCRdb's copy, which holds only in-frame ones; the method was immunoSEQ multiplex PCR. V, J and clone size reflect that table, while D and trimming were determined from the DNA. Among some 170,000 clones listed, around 77% were seen once. Sequencing was done on a sample of peripheral blood. The chain employs TRBV5-1 and TRBJ2-7; the match to TRBD1 covers 8 bases. This clonotype was sampled from a man in his 70s with acute or convalescent COVID-19. Written as DNA, the CDR3 is TGCGCCAGCAGCGCTGGACAGGGTCGTTACGAGCAGTACTTC. Translated: CASSAGQGRYEQYF.